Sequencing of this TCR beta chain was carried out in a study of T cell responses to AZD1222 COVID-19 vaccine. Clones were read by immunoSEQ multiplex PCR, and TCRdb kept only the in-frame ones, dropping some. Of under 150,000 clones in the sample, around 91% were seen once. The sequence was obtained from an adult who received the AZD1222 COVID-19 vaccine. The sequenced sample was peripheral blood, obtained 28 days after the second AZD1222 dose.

In DNA, the CDR3 is TGTGCCAGTAGTTCTAGCGGCGGCACAGATACGCAGTATTTT. Residues: CASSSSGGTDTQYF. This chain joins TRBV19 and TRBJ2-3; 7 bases line up with TRBD2. The CDR3 is made up of 14 amino acids. Germline CDR1 is LNHDA and CDR2 is SQIVND (reference sequence). J lost 1 base, V lost 5 bases, and 3 bases had no gene match. The full variable domain, with the rest looked up from reference TRBV19 and TRBJ2-3, is DGGITQSPKYLFRKEGQNVTLSCEQNLNHDAMYWYRQDPGQGLRLIYYSQIVNDFQKGDIAEGYSVSREKKESFPLTVTSAQKNPTAFYLCASSSSGGTDTQYFGPGTRLTVL.